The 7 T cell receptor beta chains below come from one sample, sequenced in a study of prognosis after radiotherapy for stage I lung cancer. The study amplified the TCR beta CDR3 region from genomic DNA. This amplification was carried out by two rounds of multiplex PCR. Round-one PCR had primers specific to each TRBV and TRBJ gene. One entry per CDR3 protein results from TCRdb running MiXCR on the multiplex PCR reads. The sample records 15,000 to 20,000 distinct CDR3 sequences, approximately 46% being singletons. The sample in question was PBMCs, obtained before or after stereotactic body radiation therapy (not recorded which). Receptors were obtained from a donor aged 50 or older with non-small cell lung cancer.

The CDR3: CASSSSGRGQFF. CDR3 nucleotides: TGTGCCAGCAGTTCTAGCGGGAGGGGGCAGTTCTTC. The genes are TRBV6-2 or TRBV6-3 and TRBJ2-1, with 12 nucleotides matching TRBD2. This CDR3 spans 12 amino acids. Germline loops: CDR1 MNHEY, CDR2 SVGEGT. The V and J ends lost 4 bases and 12 bases, in that order; junction bases with no gene match: 1.

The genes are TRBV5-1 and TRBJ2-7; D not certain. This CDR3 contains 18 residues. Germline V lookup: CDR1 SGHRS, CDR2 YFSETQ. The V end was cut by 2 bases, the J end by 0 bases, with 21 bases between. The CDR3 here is CASSFPKLEIGFSYEQYF. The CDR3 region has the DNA TGCGCCAGCAGCTTTCCCAAACTTGAGATCGGGTTCTCCTACGAGCAGTACTTC.

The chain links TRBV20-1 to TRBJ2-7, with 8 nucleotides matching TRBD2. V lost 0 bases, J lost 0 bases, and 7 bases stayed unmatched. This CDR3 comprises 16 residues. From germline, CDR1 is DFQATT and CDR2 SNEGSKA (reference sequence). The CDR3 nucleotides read TGCAGTGCTAGAGATCTTGGTAGCGGGGACTCCTACGAGCAGTACTTC. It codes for CSARDLGSGDSYEQYF.

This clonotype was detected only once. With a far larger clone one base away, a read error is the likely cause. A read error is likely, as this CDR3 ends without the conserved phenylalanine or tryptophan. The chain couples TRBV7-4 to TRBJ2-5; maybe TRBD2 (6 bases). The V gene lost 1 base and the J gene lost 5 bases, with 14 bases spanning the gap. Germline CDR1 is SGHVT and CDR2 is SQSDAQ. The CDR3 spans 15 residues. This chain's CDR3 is CASSLGSGGRETQYL. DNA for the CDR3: TGTGCCAGCAGCTTAGGGAGCGGAGGGCGGGAGACCCAGTACTTA.

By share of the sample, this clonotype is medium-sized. This CDR3 is CSARDWVAGDLNEQFF. CDR3 sequence (DNA): TGCAGTGCTAGAGATTGGGTAGCGGGAGACCTCAATGAGCAGTTCTTC. The chain couples TRBV20-1 to TRBJ2-1; 9 nucleotides agree with TRBD2. Germline V gene sequence: CDR1 DFQATT, CDR2 SNEGSKA (reference sequence). This CDR3 has 16 residues. J gave up 6 bases and V 0 bases, and 9 bases lay outside the gene matches.

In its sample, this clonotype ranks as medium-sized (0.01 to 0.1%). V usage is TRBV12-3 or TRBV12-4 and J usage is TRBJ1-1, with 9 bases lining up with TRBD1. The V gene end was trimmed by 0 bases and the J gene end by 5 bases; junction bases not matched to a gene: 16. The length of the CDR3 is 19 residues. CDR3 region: CASSLASGQGLTIGTEAFF. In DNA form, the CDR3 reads TGTGCCAGCAGTTTAGCGTCGGGACAGGGTTTAACTATTGGAACTGAAGCTTTCTTT.

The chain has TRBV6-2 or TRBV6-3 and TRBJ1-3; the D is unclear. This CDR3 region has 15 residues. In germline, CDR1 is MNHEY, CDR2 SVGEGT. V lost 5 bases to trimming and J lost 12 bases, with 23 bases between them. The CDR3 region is CASSEDGSSGKNIYF. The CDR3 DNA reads TGTGCCAGCAGTGAGGACGGCAGCTCTGGAAAAAACATATATTTT.